The 6 T cell receptor beta chains reported below all come from one sample, sequenced in a study of blood T cell repertoires in COVID-19. Some clones are missing from TCRdb's copy, which holds only in-frame ones; the method was immunoSEQ multiplex PCR. Counted here are fewer than 200,000 clones, around nine tenths occurring once; the ten biggest clones make up about an eighth. Source material: peripheral blood. The receptors come from an older woman with COVID-19, enrolled during active disease.

This clone was seen a handful of times. This CDR3 reads CASSFVTGVAETQYF. The DNA for the CDR3 is TGTGCCAGCAGCTTCGTAACAGGGGTAGCGGAGACCCAGTACTTC. The chain employs TRBV7-9 and TRBJ2-5, with TRBD1 matching 7 bases. Losses at the gene ends were 3 bases for V and 5 bases for J; bases not matched to a gene: 9. The CDR3 loop spans 15 amino acids. CDR1 and CDR2 from the germline V gene are SEHNR and FQNEAQ (reference sequence).

The genes are TRBV27 and TRBJ2-3; 9 bases align to TRBD1. CDR3 length: 15 residues. From germline, CDR1 is MNHEY and CDR2 SMNVEV (reference sequence). V trimming: 8 bases; J trimming: 2 bases; junction bases outside the gene matches: 8. The CDR3 loop reads CASGRQGVTTDTQYF. The CDR3 nucleotides are TGTGCCAGCGGAAGACAGGGGGTGACCACAGATACGCAGTATTTT.

The chain employs TRBV6-6 and TRBJ2-7, with 8 bases that match TRBD1. Germline CDR1 and CDR2: MNHNY and SVGAGI (reference sequence). The CDR3 contains 13 residues. J lost 11 bases, V lost 2 bases, and 8 bases had no gene match. The CDR3 sequence is CASSYQTGDSKYF. The CDR3 region has the DNA TGTGCCAGCAGTTACCAGACAGGGGATAGCAAGTACTTC.

The genes are TRBV9 and TRBJ1-4, with 9 nucleotides matching TRBD1. The CDR3 is 14 amino acids. With V trimmed by 3 bases and J by 8 bases, 5 bases remained unmatched. Germline V lookup: CDR1 SGDLS, CDR2 YYNGEE. The CDR3 DNA reads as TGTGCCAGCAGCGGTGGGACAGGGAGAGAAAAACTGTTTTTT. Protein: CASSGGTGREKLFF.

The V call is TRBV20-1, the J call TRBJ2-1; 10 bases match TRBD2. Germline values: CDR1 DFQATT, CDR2 SNEGSKA (reference sequence). V shed 3 bases, J shed 0 bases, and the junction held 2 bases outside the gene matches. CDR3 length: 15 residues. This chain's CDR3 is CSASSSGSSYNEQFF. The CDR3 bases are TGCAGTGCTAGTTCTAGCGGGAGCTCCTACAATGAGCAGTTCTTC.

The genes are TRBV30 and TRBJ2-1; D ambiguous. The CDR3 runs to 15 residues. CDR1 is GTSNPN and CDR2 is SVGIG in the germline V gene (reference sequence). The ends were cut back, 3 bases at V and 0 bases at J, with 12 bases in the middle. The CDR3 DNA reads TGTGCCTGGAGAAGTCAGGCCGCCTCCTACAATGAGCAGTTCTTC. Protein product: CAWRSQAASYNEQFF.